This TCR beta chain emerged from a study of cytomegalovirus exposure and HLA in healthy donors. As for the study in general: Early released data had around 79 million unique TCRs, all coming from HLA-typed donors.

Findings and caveats of the study: What a later analysis showed was that several of the most significant clusters appeared linked to common viral pathogens. In a later analysis, 15,000 to 20,000 TCR beta sequences were associated with HLA alleles at 0.05 false discovery rate.

The PCR contained 60 Vbeta and 13 Jbeta primers. Libraries were prepared by immunoSEQ multiplex PCR; TCRdb keeps only in-frame clonotypes and omits some of them. Of around 100,000 clones in the sample, roughly three fifths were seen once. This CDR3 contains 14 residues. Trimming removed 1 base from V and 5 bases from J, with 11 bases in between. Looked up from germline, CDR1 is SGHVS and CDR2 is FNYEAQ. This clone was picked up a small number of times. The antigen remains unidentified. The sequence derives from a man in his thirties or forties in good health and CMV-seropositive. The rearrangement links TRBV7-6 to TRBJ2-5; TRBD1 is a possible D gene (6 bases). Material: PBMCs. The CDR3 spells CASSLGTAQETQYF. The CDR3 nucleotides read TGTGCCAGCAGCTTAGGGACAGCTCAGGAGACCCAGTACTTC.